Presented here are 22 T cell receptor beta chains from one specimen sequenced in a study of T-cell memory formation after mild COVID-19. TCRdb re-derived calls from the 5' RACE reads in MiXCR, one entry per CDR3 protein. The sample lists under 450,000 distinct CDR3 sequences; 14% were seen once. Material for sequencing was PBMCs or a T cell subset sorted from them (not recorded which). These receptors came from a man aged 18 to 29 who had mild COVID-19 (a few samples of this study predate the infection). Cell type and time point are not known.

The chain combines TRBV20-1 with TRBJ2-4; D is unresolved. The CDR3 runs 13 residues. The V gene's germline CDR1 is DFQATT and CDR2 SNEGSKA (reference sequence). V was shortened by 3 bases and J by 2 bases, with 8 bases between the two germline ends. Written as DNA, the CDR3 is TGCAGTGCTAGTGCTGTTACCAAAAACATTCAGTACTTC. This sequence encodes CSASAVTKNIQYF.

This chain links TRBV29-1 with TRBJ2-7; TRBD2 is a possible D gene (5 bases). Germline CDR1 reads SQVTM; CDR2 reads ANQGSEA. V was pared by 5 bases and J by 4 bases, with 9 bases between. The length of the CDR3 is 11 residues. CDR3 sequence: CSVLSGYEQYV. In DNA, the CDR3 is TGCAGCGTTTTGTCGGGGTACGAGCAGTACGTC.

This clonotype appeared a few times. The genes are TRBV18 and TRBJ2-7; TRBD1 agrees at 9 bases. CDR3 length: 16 amino acids. Germline V CDR1 and CDR2: KGHSH, LQKENI. V lost 3 bases, J lost 6 bases, and 12 bases stayed unmatched. CDR3 region: CASSPTSGTGTLEQYF. DNA of the CDR3: TGTGCCAGCTCACCGACGTCGGGGACAGGGACGCTCGAGCAGTACTTC.

The V call is TRBV20-1, the J call TRBJ1-5; D is unclear. Germline CDR1 DFQATT, CDR2 SNEGSKA (reference sequence). Deletions cut 3 bases from V and 3 bases from J, with 6 bases between. This CDR3 contains 12 residues. This chain's CDR3 is CSASSLNQPQHF. For the CDR3, the DNA is TGCAGTGCTAGCAGTCTCAATCAGCCCCAGCATTTT.

The sample holds a few counts of this clonotype. The V and J genes are TRBV4-1 and TRBJ1-5, with D hard to call. Germline values: CDR1 MGHRA, CDR2 YSYEKL. The CDR3 is 14 residues long. The germline V and J ends were trimmed by 4 bases and 3 bases, with 10 bases remaining between them. CDR3 protein: CASSRKMDNQPQHF. The CDR3 region has the DNA TGCGCCAGCAGCCGGAAGATGGACAATCAGCCCCAGCATTTT.

This clonotype was picked up a small number of times. The chain combines TRBV23-1 with TRBJ1-5, with D possibly being TRBD1 (6 bases). TRBV23-1 is labeled an ORF, and its function is uncertain. Deletions cut 3 bases from V and 5 bases from J, with 14 bases between. The CDR3 extends over 15 amino acids. The CDR3 here is CASSHPTGHHQPQHF. The CDR3 DNA reads TGCGCCAGCAGTCATCCTACAGGGCACCATCAGCCCCAGCATTTT.

This clonotype was picked up many times. The chain has TRBV6-2 or TRBV6-3 and TRBJ1-1; D remains unclear. The germline V gene has CDR1 MNHEY and CDR2 SVGEGT. V lost 6 bases and J lost 4, with 21 bases in between. This CDR3 contains 16 residues. The CDR3 DNA is TGTGCCAGCAGGGGCGGACTCATAAGGGATGGCACTGAAGCTTTCTTT. Protein sequence: CASRGGLIRDGTEAFF.

This clonotype was detected only a few times. J is TRBJ2-3 and V is TRBV24-1; no clear D gene. Trimming left V 1 base short and J 10 bases short, with 5 bases between. CDR3 size: 11 residues. Germline loops: CDR1 KGHDR, CDR2 SFDVKD. The CDR3 loop reads CATSDLRSQYF. The DNA of the CDR3 is TGTGCCACCAGTGATTTACGGTCGCAGTATTTT.

The chain has TRBV5-1 and TRBJ2-1; D remains unclear. This CDR3 has 13 residues. Trimming cost V 0 bases and J 9 bases, with 10 bases left between them. Germline CDR1 SGHRS, CDR2 YFSETQ. The CDR3 DNA follows: TGCGCCAGCAGCTTGGTCCCGGATGCTGAGCAGTTCTTC. Amino acids: CASSLVPDAEQFF.

This clonotype was seen only a few times. The chain uses TRBV11-2 and TRBJ2-5, with D possibly matching TRBD2 (7 bases). The V gene lost 6 bases and the J gene lost 5 bases, with 16 bases spanning the gap. CDR1 SGHAT and CDR2 FQNNGV come from the germline V gene. This CDR3 comprises 14 residues. CDR3 sequence reads: CASRRGGRSETQYF. The DNA for the CDR3 is TGTGCCAGCAGGAGGGGGGGGCGGTCTGAGACCCAGTACTTC.

This clonotype was observed a few times. V gene TRBV12-3 or TRBV12-4 combines with J gene TRBJ2-1, with TRBD2 identical over 9 bases. V shed 7 bases and J 9 bases; nucleotides not matched to a gene: 16. CDR3 size: 16 residues. CDR3 sequence: CASNHISGGIWGEQFF. In DNA form, the CDR3 reads TGTGCCAGCAATCATATCAGCGGGGGGATATGGGGTGAGCAGTTCTTC.

This clonotype has a count of ten or more. In DNA form, the CDR3 reads TGTGCCAGCAGTGTGACTAGCGGCACAGATACGCAGTATTTT. Translated: CASSVTSGTDTQYF. The V gene is TRBV12-3 or TRBV12-4, the J gene TRBJ2-3; 8 nucleotides align to TRBD2. The CDR3 spans 14 residues. Germline trimming cut 5 bases from V and 1 base from J; bases unmatched to any gene: 2.

This clonotype has a handful of counts. The V gene is TRBV5-1, the J gene TRBJ1-1, with D perhaps TRBD1 (5 bases). The germline V and J ends were trimmed by 0 bases and 8 bases, with 14 bases remaining between them. The germline CDR1 and CDR2 sequences are SGHRS and YFSETQ. The CDR3 loop spans 14 amino acids. The CDR3 protein is CASSLVGGDREAFF. The CDR3 DNA follows: TGCGCCAGCAGCTTGGTCGGGGGAGATAGAGAAGCTTTCTTT.

J is TRBJ1-4 and V is TRBV20-1; D is undetermined. The CDR3 is 12 residues long. Deletions cut 0 bases from V and 7 bases from J, with 6 bases between. Looked up from germline, CDR1 is DFQATT and CDR2 is SNEGSKA (reference sequence). CDR3 nucleotides: TGCAGTGCTAGAGACCGGCCTGAAAAACTGTTTTTT. Translating it yields CSARDRPEKLFF.

This clonotype was counted between two and nine times. The chain links TRBV7-2 to TRBJ1-5, with a weak D call TRBD1 (6 bases). V lost 0 bases and J 4 bases, leaving 13 bases between the germline ends. Germline V gene lookup returns CDR1 SGHTA and CDR2 FQGNSA. The CDR3 is 16 residues long. This chain's CDR3 is CASSLATGSRNQPQHF. CDR3 nucleotides: TGTGCCAGCAGCTTAGCGACAGGTTCTCGGAATCAGCCCCAGCATTTT. The full variable domain, with the rest looked up from reference TRBV7-2 and TRBJ1-5, is GAGVSQSPSNKVTEKGKDVELRCDPISGHTALYWYRQSLGQGLEFLIYFQGNSAPDKSGLPSDRFSAERTGGSVSTLTIQRTQQEDSAVYLCASSLATGSRNQPQHFGDGTRLSIL.

This clonotype was detected only a few times. The V gene is TRBV10-3, the J gene TRBJ1-1; D is uncertain. Germline CDR1 and CDR2: ENHRY and SYGVKD. This CDR3 has 12 residues. The V gene lost 3 bases and the J gene lost 1 base, with 3 bases spanning the gap. The CDR3 region has the DNA TGTGCCATCAGTGAAGCGAACACTGAAGCTTTCTTT. This sequence encodes CAISEANTEAFF.

In this sample, this clonotype turned up a few times. This chain connects TRBV4-1 to TRBJ2-4; 7 nucleotides match TRBD2. J lost 0 bases, V lost 0 bases, and 2 bases had no gene match. CDR3 length equals 16 residues. Germline V gene data show CDR1 as MGHRA and CDR2 as YSYEKL. CDR3 sequence: CASSQELASAKNIQYF. CDR3 sequence (DNA): TGCGCCAGCAGCCAAGAACTAGCGTCAGCCAAAAACATTCAGTACTTC.

The chain joins TRBV10-3 to TRBJ2-3, with 10 bases aligning to TRBD1. The CDR3 loop spans 18 amino acids. Germline V lookup: CDR1 ENHRY, CDR2 SYGVKD. J lost 2 bases, V lost 6 bases, and 14 bases had no gene match. The CDR3 loop is CAISPPGQGQTNTDTQYF. CDR3 in DNA: TGTGCCATCAGCCCACCGGGACAGGGGCAAACGAACACAGATACGCAGTATTTT.

This sequence joins TRBV11-3 and TRBJ2-5, with D hard to call. The length of the CDR3 is 12 residues. Germline assignment: CDR1 SGHNT and CDR2 YENEEA. V gave up 5 bases and J gave up 5 bases, with 9 bases separating them. As DNA, the CDR3 is TGTGCCAGCAGCCACGACGGGGAGACCCAGTACTTC. Translation: CASSHDGETQYF.

This clonotype was detected many times. The rearrangement uses TRBV6-1 and TRBJ2-1; 9 positions agree with TRBD2. With 3 bases clipped from V and 8 bases from J, the junction kept 8 bases outside the gene matches. The CDR3 covers 15 residues. Per the germline V gene, CDR1 is MNHNS and CDR2 is SASEGT. In DNA, the CDR3 is TGTGCCAGCAGTGAGAGTAGCGGGGGTCCGGATGAGCAGTTCTTC. It is translated as CASSESSGGPDEQFF.

This clonotype was found a few times. V and J are TRBV6-6 and TRBJ1-3; D perhaps matches TRBD1 (5 bases). V lost 7 bases and J 2 bases, leaving 9 bases between the germline ends. Germline V gene lookup returns CDR1 MNHNY and CDR2 SVGAGI (reference sequence). This CDR3 has 13 residues. The CDR3 nucleotides are TGTGCCAGCAAGTTGGGGGCTGGAAACACCATATATTTT. It is translated as CASKLGAGNTIYF.

The chain joins TRBV7-6 to TRBJ2-7; TRBD2 agrees at 12 bases. V gave up 6 bases and J gave up 6 bases; unmatched junction bases: 9. Germline V gives CDR1 SGHVS, CDR2 FNYEAQ. The CDR3 has 15 residues. CDR3 loop: CASSSDPGLAGEQYF. The CDR3 DNA sequence: TGTGCCAGCAGTTCAGACCCGGGACTAGCGGGCGAGCAGTACTTC.